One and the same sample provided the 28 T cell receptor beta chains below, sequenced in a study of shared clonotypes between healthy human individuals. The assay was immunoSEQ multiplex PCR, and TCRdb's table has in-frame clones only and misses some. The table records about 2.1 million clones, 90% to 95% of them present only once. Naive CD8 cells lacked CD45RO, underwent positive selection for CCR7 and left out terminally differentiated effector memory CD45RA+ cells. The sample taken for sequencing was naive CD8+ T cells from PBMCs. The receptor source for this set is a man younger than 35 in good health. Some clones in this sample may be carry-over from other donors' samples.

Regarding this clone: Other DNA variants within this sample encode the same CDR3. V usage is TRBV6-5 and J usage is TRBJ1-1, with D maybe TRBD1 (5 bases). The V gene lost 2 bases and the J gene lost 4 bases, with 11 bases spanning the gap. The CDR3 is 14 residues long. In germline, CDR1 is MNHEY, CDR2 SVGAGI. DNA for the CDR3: TGTGCCAGCAGTTACGGGGGGATGAGCACTGAAGCTTTCTTT. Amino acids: CASSYGGMSTEAFF.

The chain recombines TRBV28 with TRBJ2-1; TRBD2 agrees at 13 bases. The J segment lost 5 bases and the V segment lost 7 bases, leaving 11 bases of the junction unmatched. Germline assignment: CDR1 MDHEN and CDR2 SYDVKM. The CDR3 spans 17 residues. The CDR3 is CASTNHRGTSGDNEQFF. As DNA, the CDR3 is TGTGCCAGCACCAACCACCGCGGGACTAGCGGGGACAATGAGCAGTTCTTC.

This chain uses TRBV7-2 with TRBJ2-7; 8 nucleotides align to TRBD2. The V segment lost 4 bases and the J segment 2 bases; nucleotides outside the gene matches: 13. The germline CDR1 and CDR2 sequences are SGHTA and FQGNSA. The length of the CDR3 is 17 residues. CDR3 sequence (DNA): TGTGCCAGCAGCTCGGGGGCACAGCGGGGGCCGACCTACGAGCAGTACTTC. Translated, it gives CASSSGAQRGPTYEQYF.

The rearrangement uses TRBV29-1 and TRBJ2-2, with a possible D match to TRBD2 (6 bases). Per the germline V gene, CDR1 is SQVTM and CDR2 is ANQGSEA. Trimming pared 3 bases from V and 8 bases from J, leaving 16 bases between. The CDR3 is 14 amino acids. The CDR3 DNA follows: TGCAGCGTTGAGGGCAGCGGGCGCCAAGGGGAGCTGTTTTTT. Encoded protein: CSVEGSGRQGELFF.

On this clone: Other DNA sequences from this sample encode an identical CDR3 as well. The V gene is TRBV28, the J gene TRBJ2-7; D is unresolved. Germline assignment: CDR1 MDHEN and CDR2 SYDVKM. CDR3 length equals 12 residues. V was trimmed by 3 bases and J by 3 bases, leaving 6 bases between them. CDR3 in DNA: TGTGCCAGCAGTTTGGATTTCTACGAGCAGTACTTC. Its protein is CASSLDFYEQYF.

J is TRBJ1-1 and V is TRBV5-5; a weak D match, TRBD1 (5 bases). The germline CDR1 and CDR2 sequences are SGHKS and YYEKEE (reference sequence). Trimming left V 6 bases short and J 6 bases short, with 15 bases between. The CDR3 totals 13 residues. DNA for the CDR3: TGTGCCAGCAACCCAGGGAGGCTCGCTGAAGCTTTCTTT. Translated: CASNPGRLAEAFF.

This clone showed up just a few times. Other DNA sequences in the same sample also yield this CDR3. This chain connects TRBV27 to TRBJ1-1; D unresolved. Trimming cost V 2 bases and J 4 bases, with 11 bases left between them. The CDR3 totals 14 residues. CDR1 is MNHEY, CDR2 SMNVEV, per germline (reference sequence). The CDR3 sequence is CASSLNPRGTEAFF. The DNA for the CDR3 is TGTGCCAGCAGTTTAAACCCACGAGGCACTGAAGCTTTCTTT.

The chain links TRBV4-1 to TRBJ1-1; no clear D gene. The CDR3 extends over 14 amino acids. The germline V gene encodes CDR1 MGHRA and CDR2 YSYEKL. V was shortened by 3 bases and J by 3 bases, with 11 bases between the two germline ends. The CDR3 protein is CASSQGRSDTEAFF. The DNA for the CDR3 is TGCGCCAGCAGCCAGGGTCGAAGTGACACTGAAGCTTTCTTT.

The DNA for the CDR3 is TGTGCCAGCAGCCAAAGGACAGGCCGACAAGAGACCCAGTACTTC. As protein: CASSQRTGRQETQYF. This chain joins TRBV7-9 and TRBJ2-5; TRBD1 aligns across 7 bases. Germline V gives CDR1 SEHNR, CDR2 FQNEAQ (reference sequence). V trimming: 5 bases; J trimming: 2 bases; junction bases outside the gene matches: 8. This CDR3 is 15 amino acids long. The whole variable domain, filled in from reference TRBV7-9 and TRBJ2-5, reads DTGVSQNPRHKITKRGQNVTFRCDPISEHNRLYWYRQTLGQGPEFLTYFQNEAQLEKSRLLSDRFSAERPKGSFSTLEIQRTEQGDSAMYLCASSQRTGRQETQYFGPGTRLLVL.

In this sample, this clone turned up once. CDR3 sequence reads: CASKRDRGTGEQYF. DNA of the CDR3: TGTGCCAGCAAAAGGGACAGGGGCACTGGCGAGCAGTACTTC. This chain joins TRBV6-5 and TRBJ2-7; TRBD1 agrees at 10 bases. The CDR3 is 14 residues long. Germline V gives CDR1 MNHEY, CDR2 SVGAGI. J gave up 6 bases and V 7 bases, and 9 bases lay outside the gene matches.

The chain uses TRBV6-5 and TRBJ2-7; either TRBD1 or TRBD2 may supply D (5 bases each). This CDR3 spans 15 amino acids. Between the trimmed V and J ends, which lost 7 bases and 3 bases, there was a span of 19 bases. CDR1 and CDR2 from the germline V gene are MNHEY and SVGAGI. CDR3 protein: CASIAIRPGRYEQYF. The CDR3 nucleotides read TGTGCCAGCATCGCAATCCGGCCGGGACGCTACGAGCAGTACTTC.

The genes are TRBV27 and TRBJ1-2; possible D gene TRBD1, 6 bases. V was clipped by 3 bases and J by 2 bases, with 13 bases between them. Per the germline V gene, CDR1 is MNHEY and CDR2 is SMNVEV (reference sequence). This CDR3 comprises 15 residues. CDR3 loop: CASSFGGRTNYGYTF. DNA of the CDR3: TGTGCCAGCAGTTTTGGGGGCAGGACCAACTATGGCTACACCTTC.

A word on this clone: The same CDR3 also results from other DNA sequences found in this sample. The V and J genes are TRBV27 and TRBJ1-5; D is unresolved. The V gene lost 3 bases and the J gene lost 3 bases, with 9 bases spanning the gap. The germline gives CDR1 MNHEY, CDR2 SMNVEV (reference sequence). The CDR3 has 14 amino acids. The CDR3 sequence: CASSFVGSNQPQHF. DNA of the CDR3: TGTGCCAGCAGTTTTGTTGGGTCCAATCAGCCCCAGCATTTT.

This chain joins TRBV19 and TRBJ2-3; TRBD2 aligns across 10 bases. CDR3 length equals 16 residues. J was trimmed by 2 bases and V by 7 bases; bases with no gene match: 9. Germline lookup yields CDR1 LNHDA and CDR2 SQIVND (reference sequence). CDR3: CASMPLAGGVTDTQYF. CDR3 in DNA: TGTGCCAGTATGCCCTTAGCGGGAGGCGTCACAGATACGCAGTATTTT.

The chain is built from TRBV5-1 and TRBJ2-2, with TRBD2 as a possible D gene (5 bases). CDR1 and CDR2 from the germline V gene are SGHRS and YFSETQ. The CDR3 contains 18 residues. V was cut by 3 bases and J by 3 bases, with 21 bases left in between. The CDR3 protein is CASSSGKDWVDDTGELFF. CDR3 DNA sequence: TGCGCCAGCAGCTCCGGAAAGGACTGGGTGGATGACACCGGGGAGCTGTTTTTT.

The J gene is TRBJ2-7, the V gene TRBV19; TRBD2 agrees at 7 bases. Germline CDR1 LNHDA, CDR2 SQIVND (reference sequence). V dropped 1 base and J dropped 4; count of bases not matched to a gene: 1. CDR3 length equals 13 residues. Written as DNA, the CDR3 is TGTGCCAGTAGTATAGTTAGCGGGTACGAGCAGTACTTC. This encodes CASSIVSGYEQYF.

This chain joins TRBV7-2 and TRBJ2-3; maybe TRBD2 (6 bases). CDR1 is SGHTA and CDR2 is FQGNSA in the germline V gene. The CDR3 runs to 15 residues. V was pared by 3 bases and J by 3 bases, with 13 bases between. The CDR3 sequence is CASSFHAGRTDTQYF. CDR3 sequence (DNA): TGTGCCAGCAGCTTTCACGCGGGAAGAACAGATACGCAGTATTTT.

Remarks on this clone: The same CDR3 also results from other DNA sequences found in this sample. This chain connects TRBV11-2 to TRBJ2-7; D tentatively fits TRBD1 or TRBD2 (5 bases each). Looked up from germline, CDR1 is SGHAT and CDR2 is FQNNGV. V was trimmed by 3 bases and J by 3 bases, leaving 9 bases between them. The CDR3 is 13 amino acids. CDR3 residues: CASSLGTVYEQYF. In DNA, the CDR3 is TGTGCCAGCAGCTTGGGGACCGTCTACGAGCAGTACTTC.

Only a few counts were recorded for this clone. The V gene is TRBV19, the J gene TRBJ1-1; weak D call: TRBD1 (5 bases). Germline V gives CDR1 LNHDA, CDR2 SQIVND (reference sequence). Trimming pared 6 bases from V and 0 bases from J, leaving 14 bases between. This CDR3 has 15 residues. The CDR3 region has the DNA TGTGCCAGTAGCGAGAGGGCAGGGCTGAACACTGAAGCTTTCTTT. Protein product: CASSERAGLNTEAFF.

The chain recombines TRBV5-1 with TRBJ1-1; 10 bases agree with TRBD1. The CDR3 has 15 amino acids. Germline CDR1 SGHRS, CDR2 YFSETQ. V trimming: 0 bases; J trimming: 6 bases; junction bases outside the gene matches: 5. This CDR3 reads CASSLARTGGPEAFF. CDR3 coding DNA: TGCGCCAGCAGCTTGGCCCGGACAGGGGGACCTGAAGCTTTCTTT.

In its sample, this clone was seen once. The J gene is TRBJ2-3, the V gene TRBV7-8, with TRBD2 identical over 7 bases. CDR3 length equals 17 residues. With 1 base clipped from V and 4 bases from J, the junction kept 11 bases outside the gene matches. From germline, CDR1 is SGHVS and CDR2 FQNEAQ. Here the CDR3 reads CASSLEREGPRPDTQYF. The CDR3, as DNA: TGTGCCAGCAGCTTAGAGAGGGAGGGCCCGCGTCCAGATACGCAGTATTTT.

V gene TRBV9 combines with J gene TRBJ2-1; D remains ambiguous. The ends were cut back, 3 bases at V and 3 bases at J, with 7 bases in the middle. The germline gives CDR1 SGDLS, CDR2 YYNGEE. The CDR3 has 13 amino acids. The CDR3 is CASSAPGYNEQFF. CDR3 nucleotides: TGTGCCAGCAGCGCGCCGGGCTACAATGAGCAGTTCTTC.

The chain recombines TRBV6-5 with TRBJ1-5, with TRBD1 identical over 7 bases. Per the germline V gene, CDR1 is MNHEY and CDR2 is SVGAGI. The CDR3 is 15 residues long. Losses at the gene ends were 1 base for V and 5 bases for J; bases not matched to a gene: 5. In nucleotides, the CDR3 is TGTGCCAGCAGTTACTTTCAGGGGGTCGATCAGCCCCAGCATTTT. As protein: CASSYFQGVDQPQHF.

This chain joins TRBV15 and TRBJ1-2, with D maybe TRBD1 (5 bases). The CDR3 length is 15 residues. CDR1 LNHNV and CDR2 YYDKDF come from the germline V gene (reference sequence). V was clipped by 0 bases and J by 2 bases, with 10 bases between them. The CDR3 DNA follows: TGTGCCACCAGCAGAGATCGGGGCCAGAACTATGGCTACACCTTC. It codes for CATSRDRGQNYGYTF.

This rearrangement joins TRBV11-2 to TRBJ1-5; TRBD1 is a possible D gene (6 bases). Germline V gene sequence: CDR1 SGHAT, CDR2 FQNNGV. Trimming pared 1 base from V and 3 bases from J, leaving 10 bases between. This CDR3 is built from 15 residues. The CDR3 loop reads CASSLARGTNQPQHF. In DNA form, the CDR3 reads TGTGCCAGCAGCTTAGCGAGGGGGACCAATCAGCCCCAGCATTTT.

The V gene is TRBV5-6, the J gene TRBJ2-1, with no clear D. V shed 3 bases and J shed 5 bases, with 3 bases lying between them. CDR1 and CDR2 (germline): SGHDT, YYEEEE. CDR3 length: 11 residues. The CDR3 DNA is TGTGCCAGCAGCTCGCACAATGAGCAGTTCTTC. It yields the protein CASSSHNEQFF.

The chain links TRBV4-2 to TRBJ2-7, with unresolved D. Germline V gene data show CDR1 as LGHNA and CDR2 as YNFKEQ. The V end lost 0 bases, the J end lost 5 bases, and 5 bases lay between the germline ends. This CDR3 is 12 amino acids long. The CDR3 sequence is CASSQDTHEQYF. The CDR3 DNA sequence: TGTGCCAGCAGCCAAGATACTCACGAGCAGTACTTC.

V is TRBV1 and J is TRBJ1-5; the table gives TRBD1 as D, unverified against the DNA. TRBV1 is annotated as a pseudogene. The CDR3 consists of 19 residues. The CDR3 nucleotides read TGCACCAGCAGCCAAGAAAGGGGTCAGCCCGTTTATAGCAATCAGCCCCAGCATTTT. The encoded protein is CTSSQERGQPVYSNQPQHF.